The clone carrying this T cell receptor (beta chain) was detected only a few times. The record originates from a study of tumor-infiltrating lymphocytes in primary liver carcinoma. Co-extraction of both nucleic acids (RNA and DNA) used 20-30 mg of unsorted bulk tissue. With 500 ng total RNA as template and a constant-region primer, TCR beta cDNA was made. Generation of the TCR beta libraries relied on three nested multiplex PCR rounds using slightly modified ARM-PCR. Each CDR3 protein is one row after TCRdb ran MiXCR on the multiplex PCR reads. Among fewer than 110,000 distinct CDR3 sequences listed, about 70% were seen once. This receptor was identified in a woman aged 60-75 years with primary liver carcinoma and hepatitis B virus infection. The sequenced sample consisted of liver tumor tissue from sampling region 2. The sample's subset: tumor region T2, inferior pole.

CDR3 nucleotide sequence: TGTGCCAGCAGCGTAGCGGAGAATGGTCAAGAGACCCAGTACTTC. It is translated as CASSVAENGQETQYF. This rearrangement joins TRBV9 to TRBJ2-5, with D uncertain. V dropped 0 bases and J dropped 2 bases, with 11 bases sitting between them. From germline, CDR1 is SGDLS and CDR2 YYNGEE. The CDR3 loop spans 15 amino acids.